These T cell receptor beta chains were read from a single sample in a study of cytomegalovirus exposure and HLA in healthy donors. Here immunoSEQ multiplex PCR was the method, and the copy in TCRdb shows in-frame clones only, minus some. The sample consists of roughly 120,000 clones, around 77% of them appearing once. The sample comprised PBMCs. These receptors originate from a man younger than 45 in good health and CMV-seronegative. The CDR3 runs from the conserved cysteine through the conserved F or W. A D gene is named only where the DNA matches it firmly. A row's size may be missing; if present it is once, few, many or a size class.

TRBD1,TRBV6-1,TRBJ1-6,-,TGTGCCAGCACCCAGACAGGGGTCAATTCACCCCTCCACTTT,CASTQTGVNSPLHF
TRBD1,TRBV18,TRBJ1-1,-,TGTGCCAGCTCACCAGATCAGGGGACAGGGGTTGTGGCTTTCTTT,CASSPDQGTGVVAFF
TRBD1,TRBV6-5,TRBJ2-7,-,TGTGCCAGCAGTTACTGGACAGGGTTCTACGAGCAGTACTTC,CASSYWTGFYEQYF
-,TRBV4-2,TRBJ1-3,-,TGTGCCAGCAGCCAAGCCCAGGGACTGAGAGAGACTGGAAACACCATATATTTT,CASSQAQGLRETGNTIYF
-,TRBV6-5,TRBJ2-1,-,TGTGCCAGCAGTCTGGACAGCTACAATGAGCAGTTCTTC,CASSLDSYNEQFF
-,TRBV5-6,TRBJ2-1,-,TGTGCCAGCAGCTTAGGGAGTTACAATGAGCAGTTCTTC,CASSLGSYNEQFF
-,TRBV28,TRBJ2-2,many,TGTGCCAGCATTGGAAGCGGAGATCCGTGGGGGGAGCTGTTTTTT,CASIGSGDPWGELFF
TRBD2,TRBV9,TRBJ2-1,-,TGTGCCAGCAGCGTAGGGGGACTAGCGGGAGTCTACAATGAGCAGTTCTTC,CASSVGGLAGVYNEQFF
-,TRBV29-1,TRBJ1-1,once,TGCAGCGTTCCAGGGATGAACACTGAAGCTTTCTTT,CSVPGMNTEAFF
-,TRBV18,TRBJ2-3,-,TGTGCCAGCTCACCTGGACTTTCCACAGATACGCAGTATTTT,CASSPGLSTDTQYF
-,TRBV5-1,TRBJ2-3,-,TGCGCCAGCAGGGAGACTAGCACAGATACGCAGTATTTT,CASRETSTDTQYF
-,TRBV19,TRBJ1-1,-,TGTGCCAGTACCCATCATGCAGCGGGGGGAACTGAAGCTTTCTTT,CASTHHAAGGTEAFF
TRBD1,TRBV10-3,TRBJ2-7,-,TGTGCCAGCATCCGGGACAGGGCTTACTACGAGCAGTACTTC,CASIRDRAYYEQYF
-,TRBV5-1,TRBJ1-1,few,TGCGCCAGCAGCTTGTGGGGCCTGAACACTGAAGCTTTCTTT,CASSLWGLNTEAFF
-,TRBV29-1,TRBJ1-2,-,TGCAGCGTTGCTTTCCGCGCGGCGAACTATGGCTACACCTTC,CSVAFRAANYGYTF
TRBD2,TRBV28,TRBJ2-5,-,TGTGCCAGCAGTCCCGGGGGGATCCAAGAGACCCAGTACTTC,CASSPGGIQETQYF
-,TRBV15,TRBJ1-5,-,TGTGCCACCAGCAGAGAAGGGGCTGGGCCAAGCAATCAGCCCCAGCATTTT,CATSREGAGPSNQPQHF
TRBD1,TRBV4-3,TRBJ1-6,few,TGCGCCAGCAGCCCGGGACAGCGAAATTCACCCCTCCACTTT,CASSPGQRNSPLHF
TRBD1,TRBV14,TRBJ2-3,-,TGTGCCAGCAGCCTGCGGACAGGGATAGTGGCAGATACGCAGTATTTT,CASSLRTGIVADTQYF
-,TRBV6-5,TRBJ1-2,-,TGTGCCAGCAGTTACTCGGGGCGGGGAGAGGACTATGGCTACACCTTC,CASSYSGRGEDYGYTF
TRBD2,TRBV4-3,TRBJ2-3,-,TGCGCCAGCAGCCAGGGACTAGCGGGAAGTACCCCAATTCAGTATTTT,CASSQGLAGSTPIQYF
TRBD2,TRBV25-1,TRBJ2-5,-,TGTGCCAGCAGTGAATCGCGGCTAGCGGGGGGTGGAGAGACCCAGTACTTC,CASSESRLAGGGETQYF